These T cell receptor beta chains were read from a single sample in a study of cytomegalovirus exposure and HLA in healthy donors. Sequencing was performed with immunoSEQ multiplex PCR; in TCRdb, only in-frame clones are kept and a portion is missing. The sample lists roughly 130,000 clones; around 77% were seen once. The specimen was PBMCs. The origin of the receptors is a man aged 25-45 years in good health and CMV-seronegative. The CDR3 runs from the conserved cysteine through the conserved F or W. A D gene is named only where the DNA matches it firmly. The size entry is marked missing in some rows and otherwise reads once, few, many or a size class.

CDR3 DNA: TGTGCCAGCAGTCCAACGGGGGACTACGAGCAGTACTTC; CDR3 protein: CASSPTGDYEQYF; J gene: TRBJ2-7; V gene: TRBV28; clone size: -; D gene: -
CDR3 DNA: TGTGCCAGCAATGACAATTGGGTTTATCAGCCCCAGCATTTT; CDR3 protein: CASNDNWVYQPQHF; J gene: TRBJ1-5; V gene: TRBV28; clone size: -; D gene: -
CDR3 DNA: TGCGCCAGCCAACTCCGGGGGGACGGATACAATGAGCAGTTCTTC; CDR3 protein: CASQLRGDGYNEQFF; J gene: TRBJ2-1; V gene: TRBV5-1; clone size: -; D gene: TRBD2
CDR3 DNA: TGTGCTAGTGGTTTGAGGAGACAGAGTACAACTAATGAAAAACTGTTTTTT; CDR3 protein: CASGLRRQSTTNEKLFF; J gene: TRBJ1-4; V gene: TRBV12-5; clone size: -; D gene: -
CDR3 DNA: TGTGCTAGCAGCGAGGCGGGTGGGGATGAGCAGTTCTTC; CDR3 protein: CASSEAGGDEQFF; J gene: TRBJ2-1; V gene: TRBV7-7; clone size: -; D gene: -
CDR3 DNA: TGTGCCAGCAGCTCTGGGGGGGGCAAAACGGAGACCCAGTACTTC; CDR3 protein: CASSSGGGKTETQYF; J gene: TRBJ2-5; V gene: TRBV11-3; clone size: -; D gene: -
CDR3 DNA: TGTGCCAGCAGCCGAGGGAGCGGGATGGGGGAGCTGTTTTTT; CDR3 protein: CASSRGSGMGELFF; J gene: TRBJ2-2; V gene: TRBV9; clone size: -; D gene: TRBD2
CDR3 DNA: TGTGCCAGCAGACCAACAGGGGGCACTGAAGCTTTCTTT; CDR3 protein: CASRPTGGTEAFF; J gene: TRBJ1-1; V gene: TRBV6-5; clone size: -; D gene: TRBD1
CDR3 DNA: TGTGCCAGCAGACAAACTGGGTCGGGGGAGACCCAGTACTTC; CDR3 protein: CASRQTGSGETQYF; J gene: TRBJ2-5; V gene: TRBV6-5; clone size: few; D gene: -
CDR3 DNA: TGTGCCAGCAGTAGTACAGAAATCAGCACCTACGAGCAGTACTTC; CDR3 protein: CASSSTEISTYEQYF; J gene: TRBJ2-7; V gene: TRBV2; clone size: -; D gene: -
CDR3 DNA: TGTGCCAGCAGTGGGGACAGTGGCCAGCCCCAGCATTTT; CDR3 protein: CASSGDSGQPQHF; J gene: TRBJ1-5; V gene: TRBV6-5; clone size: -; D gene: TRBD1
CDR3 DNA: TGCGCCAGCAGCTTGGAGGCGGGGGCGTACACTGAAGCTTTCTTT; CDR3 protein: CASSLEAGAYTEAFF; J gene: TRBJ1-1; V gene: TRBV5-1; clone size: -; D gene: -
CDR3 DNA: TGTGCCAGTAGCCCGCGGGGGGCGAATGGCTACACCTTC; CDR3 protein: CASSPRGANGYTF; J gene: TRBJ1-2; V gene: TRBV19; clone size: -; D gene: -
CDR3 DNA: TGTGCCAGTAGTATCGGGACAGGGGGACATAGCAATCAGCCCCAGCATTTT; CDR3 protein: CASSIGTGGHSNQPQHF; J gene: TRBJ1-5; V gene: TRBV19; clone size: -; D gene: TRBD1
CDR3 DNA: TGTGCCAGCAGTTACCCCGGGGGAAGTGAAGCTTTCTTT; CDR3 protein: CASSYPGGSEAFF; J gene: TRBJ1-1; V gene: TRBV6-5; clone size: -; D gene: -
CDR3 DNA: TGTGCCAGCAGGAGGGGGAGGGTAAACAATGAGCAGTTCTTC; CDR3 protein: CASRRGRVNNEQFF; J gene: TRBJ2-1; V gene: TRBV2; clone size: -; D gene: -
CDR3 DNA: TGTGCCAGCAGCTCGGGACTAGGGGATCAAGAGACCCAGTACTTC; CDR3 protein: CASSSGLGDQETQYF; J gene: TRBJ2-5; V gene: TRBV5-4; clone size: once; D gene: TRBD2
CDR3 DNA: TGTGCCAGCAGCCCCAGCGTAGCGGGGGCCCAGGTGGGGACCCAGTACTTC; CDR3 protein: CASSPSVAGAQVGTQYF; J gene: TRBJ2-5; V gene: TRBV7-9; clone size: once; D gene: TRBD2
CDR3 DNA: TGTGCCAGCAGTTACGAGGGCGGGGAAAATGAAAAACTGTTTTTT; CDR3 protein: CASSYEGGENEKLFF; J gene: TRBJ1-4; V gene: TRBV6-5; clone size: -; D gene: -
CDR3 DNA: TGTGCCTGGAGTTCCGGGAATAGCAATCAGCCCCAGCATTTT; CDR3 protein: CAWSSGNSNQPQHF; J gene: TRBJ1-5; V gene: TRBV30; clone size: -; D gene: -
CDR3 DNA: TGCGCCAGCAGCCAAGATGGCACCGCTAACTATGGCTACACCTTC; CDR3 protein: CASSQDGTANYGYTF; J gene: TRBJ1-2; V gene: TRBV4-3; clone size: -; D gene: -
CDR3 DNA: TGTGCCAGCAGTCGGGGGGTGGGGACTGAAGCTTTCTTT; CDR3 protein: CASSRGVGTEAFF; J gene: TRBJ1-1; V gene: TRBV28; clone size: once; D gene: -
CDR3 DNA: TGTGCCACCAGCAGATGGGGGCAGGGCGACTATGGCTACACCTTC; CDR3 protein: CATSRWGQGDYGYTF; J gene: TRBJ1-2; V gene: TRBV15; clone size: -; D gene: -
CDR3 DNA: TGCGCCAGCAGCTTGAGTCCCCAGACAGCTCTACTCTTC; CDR3 protein: CASSLSPQTALLF; J gene: TRBJ2-7; V gene: TRBV5-1; clone size: -; D gene: -
CDR3 DNA: TGTGCCTGGAGAAGCGGTAGTGGCTACACCTTC; CDR3 protein: CAWRSGSGYTF; J gene: TRBJ1-2; V gene: TRBV30; clone size: -; D gene: -
CDR3 DNA: TGCGCCAGCAGCCAAGTAATGGGCTCTAATTCACCCCTCCACTTT; CDR3 protein: CASSQVMGSNSPLHF; J gene: TRBJ1-6; V gene: TRBV4-1; clone size: -; D gene: -
CDR3 DNA: TGCGCCAGCAGCTTGGGCCAGCAAGAGACCCAGTACTTC; CDR3 protein: CASSLGQQETQYF; J gene: TRBJ2-5; V gene: TRBV5-1; clone size: -; D gene: -
CDR3 DNA: TGTGCCAGCAGCGGACCGGGACTAGCGACAGATACGCAGTATTTT; CDR3 protein: CASSGPGLATDTQYF; J gene: TRBJ2-3; V gene: TRBV5-6; clone size: -; D gene: TRBD2
CDR3 DNA: TGTGCCAGCAGCGTAGGGACAGGGATCCTTTTTGCAACTAATGAAAAACTGTTTTTT; CDR3 protein: CASSVGTGILFATNEKLFF; J gene: TRBJ1-4; V gene: TRBV9; clone size: -; D gene: TRBD1
CDR3 DNA: TGTGCCAGCAGTTCCGGGACACCTAGCAATCAGCCCCAGCATTTT; CDR3 protein: CASSSGTPSNQPQHF; J gene: TRBJ1-5; V gene: TRBV28; clone size: many; D gene: -
CDR3 DNA: TGTGCCAGCAGCCCAGACAATTCCGAAAAACTGTTTTTT; CDR3 protein: CASSPDNSEKLFF; J gene: TRBJ1-4; V gene: TRBV14; clone size: -; D gene: -
CDR3 DNA: TGCGCCAGCAGCTTTTTTGGACAGGAGGGAAACTATGAAAAACTGTTTTTT; CDR3 protein: CASSFFGQEGNYEKLFF; J gene: TRBJ1-4; V gene: TRBV5-1; clone size: -; D gene: TRBD1
CDR3 DNA: TGTGCCAGCAGCTTAAGTGGCGGGAATGAGCAGTTCTTC; CDR3 protein: CASSLSGGNEQFF; J gene: TRBJ2-1; V gene: TRBV7-9; clone size: -; D gene: -
CDR3 DNA: TGTGCCAGCAGCTCAACACCGGGGCTAGCGGGAAGACTCAGGGAGACCCAGTACTTC; CDR3 protein: CASSSTPGLAGRLRETQYF; J gene: TRBJ2-5; V gene: TRBV7-9; clone size: -; D gene: TRBD2
CDR3 DNA: TGCAGCGTTGCGACAGGGCTGAGCTCCTACGAGCAGTACTTC; CDR3 protein: CSVATGLSSYEQYF; J gene: TRBJ2-7; V gene: TRBV29-1; clone size: -; D gene: TRBD1
CDR3 DNA: TGTGCCAGCAGTGAACGGGAGAATGAGCAGTTCTTC; CDR3 protein: CASSERENEQFF; J gene: TRBJ2-1; V gene: TRBV6-5; clone size: -; D gene: -
CDR3 DNA: TGTGCCAGCAGCTTAGCGGGGGGAGATACGCAGTATTTT; CDR3 protein: CASSLAGGDTQYF; J gene: TRBJ2-3; V gene: TRBV7-8; clone size: -; D gene: -
CDR3 DNA: TGTGCCAGCAGCAAGTCTAAGGGGGTGGAACAGCCCCAGCATTTT; CDR3 protein: CASSKSKGVEQPQHF; J gene: TRBJ1-5; V gene: TRBV21-1; clone size: -; D gene: -
CDR3 DNA: TGCGCCAGCAGCCCTATCCCGGGCGGGCAGCCCCAGCATTTT; CDR3 protein: CASSPIPGGQPQHF; J gene: TRBJ1-5; V gene: TRBV5-1; clone size: -; D gene: -
CDR3 DNA: TGTGCCAGCAGCTTGGCCTCCGGGACAGGGACTGAAAAACTGTTTTTT; CDR3 protein: CASSLASGTGTEKLFF; J gene: TRBJ1-4; V gene: TRBV5-4; clone size: -; D gene: TRBD1
CDR3 DNA: TGCAGCGTGGATACTACGGGATTGGGGGGCTACACCTTC; CDR3 protein: CSVDTTGLGGYTF; J gene: TRBJ1-2; V gene: TRBV29-1; clone size: -; D gene: -
CDR3 DNA: TGTGCCAGCAGGGAGGGACAGAGGGAGACCCAGTACTTC; CDR3 protein: CASREGQRETQYF; J gene: TRBJ2-5; V gene: TRBV28; clone size: -; D gene: -
CDR3 DNA: TGTGCCAGCAGCCAAGTTCCCGGGACTATACAAGAGACCCAGTACTTC; CDR3 protein: CASSQVPGTIQETQYF; J gene: TRBJ2-5; V gene: TRBV4-2; clone size: -; D gene: TRBD2
CDR3 DNA: TGTACCAGCAGCTTGTGGGGCTTTGAGCAGTTCTTC; CDR3 protein: CTSSLWGFEQFF; J gene: TRBJ2-1; V gene: TRBV5-6; clone size: -; D gene: -
CDR3 DNA: TGTGCCAGCAGTTCCGGCGGGCCCAATAATTCACCCCTCCACTTT; CDR3 protein: CASSSGGPNNSPLHF; J gene: TRBJ1-6; V gene: TRBV6-6; clone size: -; D gene: -
CDR3 DNA: TGCGCCAGCAGCTCAAATCGACAGGGACTCTATGGAAACACCATATATTTT; CDR3 protein: CASSSNRQGLYGNTIYF; J gene: TRBJ1-3; V gene: TRBV5-1; clone size: -; D gene: TRBD1
CDR3 DNA: TGTGCCATCAGTGAGTCTAGCACTGAAGCTTTCTTT; CDR3 protein: CAISESSTEAFF; J gene: TRBJ1-1; V gene: TRBV10-3; clone size: few; D gene: -
CDR3 DNA: TGTGCCATCAAGGACAGTTCAGATACGCAGTATTTT; CDR3 protein: CAIKDSSDTQYF; J gene: TRBJ2-3; V gene: TRBV10-3; clone size: -; D gene: -
CDR3 DNA: TGTGCCACCAGCAGGGGCCCGGACAGGGTAAATGAGCAGTTCTTC; CDR3 protein: CATSRGPDRVNEQFF; J gene: TRBJ2-1; V gene: TRBV15; clone size: -; D gene: TRBD1
CDR3 DNA: TGTGCCAGCAGCGCCGGAGGGGCGCAGTATTTT; CDR3 protein: CASSAGGAQYF; J gene: TRBJ2-3; V gene: TRBV7-3; clone size: -; D gene: -
CDR3 DNA: TGTGCCAGCAGTTCCCCTACTCGACAGGGGATAATTGGCTACACCTTC; CDR3 protein: CASSSPTRQGIIGYTF; J gene: TRBJ1-2; V gene: TRBV6-5; clone size: -; D gene: TRBD1
CDR3 DNA: TGTGCCAGCAGCCAAGAAGGGGGCGCGGAAACCGGGGAGCTGTTTTTT; CDR3 protein: CASSQEGGAETGELFF; J gene: TRBJ2-2; V gene: TRBV14; clone size: -; D gene: TRBD1
CDR3 DNA: TGTGCCAGTCTAGAGGGCCCCTACGAGCAGTACTTC; CDR3 protein: CASLEGPYEQYF; J gene: TRBJ2-7; V gene: TRBV6-5; clone size: -; D gene: -
CDR3 DNA: TGTGCCAGCAGTTCTAACAGGGCGAATCAGCCCCAGCATTTT; CDR3 protein: CASSSNRANQPQHF; J gene: TRBJ1-5; V gene: TRBV6-1; clone size: -; D gene: -